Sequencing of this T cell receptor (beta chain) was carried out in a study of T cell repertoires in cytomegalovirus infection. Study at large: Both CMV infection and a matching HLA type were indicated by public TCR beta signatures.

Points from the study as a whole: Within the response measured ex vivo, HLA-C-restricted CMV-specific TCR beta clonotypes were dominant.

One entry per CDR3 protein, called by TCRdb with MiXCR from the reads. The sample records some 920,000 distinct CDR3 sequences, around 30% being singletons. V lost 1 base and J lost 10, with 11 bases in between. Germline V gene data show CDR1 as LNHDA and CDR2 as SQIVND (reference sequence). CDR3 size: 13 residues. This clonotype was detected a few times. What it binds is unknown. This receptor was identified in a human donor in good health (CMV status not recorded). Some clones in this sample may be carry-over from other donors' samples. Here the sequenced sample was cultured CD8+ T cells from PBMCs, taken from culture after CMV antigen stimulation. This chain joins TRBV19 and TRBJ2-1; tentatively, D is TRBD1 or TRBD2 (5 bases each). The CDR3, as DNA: TGTGCCAGTAGTATAGTGGTCAGGGACGAGCAGTTCTTC. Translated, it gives CASSIVVRDEQFF.